This T cell receptor beta chain was recorded in a study of blood T cells in healthy people across ages. Findings of the study overall: Unsorted PBMC material precluded a definitive naive versus antigen-experienced comparison.

Together with a sample-barcoded 5' primer, a J-beta primer mix was included in a second PCR lasting about 7 to 12 cycles. In TCRdb, the 5' RACE reads were re-called with MiXCR into one record per CDR3 protein. The sample includes roughly 500,000 distinct CDR3 sequences, 25% to 30% seen only once; the top ten take 15% to 20%. Germline values: CDR1 MNHNS, CDR2 SASEGT. With 7 bases clipped from V and 4 bases from J, the junction kept 10 bases outside the gene matches. CDR3 size: 16 residues. Total RNA extracted from each sample amounted to at least 6 micrograms. As regards this clonotype: The antigen is undetermined.

This clonotype was obtained from a woman in her seventies in good health. Input material: blood. The rearrangement joins TRBV6-1 to TRBJ1-5; 10 nucleotides align to TRBD1. In DNA, the CDR3 is TGTGCCAGCAATCCTCGGGACAGGGGAAGGAATCAGCCCCAGCATTTT. Its protein is CASNPRDRGRNQPQHF.